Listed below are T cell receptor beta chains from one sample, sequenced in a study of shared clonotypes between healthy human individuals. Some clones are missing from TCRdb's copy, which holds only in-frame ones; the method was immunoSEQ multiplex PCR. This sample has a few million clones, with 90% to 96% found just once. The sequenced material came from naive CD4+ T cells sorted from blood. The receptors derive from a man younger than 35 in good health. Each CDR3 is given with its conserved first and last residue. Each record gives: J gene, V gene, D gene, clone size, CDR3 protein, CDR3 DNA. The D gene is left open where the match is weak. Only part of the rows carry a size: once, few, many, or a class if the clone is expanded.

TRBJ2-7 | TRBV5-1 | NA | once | CASSSGQGSYEQYF | TGCGCCAGCAGCTCCGGACAAGGCTCCTACGAGCAGTACTTC
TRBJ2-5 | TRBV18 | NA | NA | CASSQGIQETQYF | TGTGCCAGCTCACAGGGGATACAAGAGACCCAGTACTTC
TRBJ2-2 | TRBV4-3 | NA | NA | CASSQDLGRSGTGELFF | TGCGCCAGCAGCCAAGATCTAGGAAGGAGTGGGACCGGGGAGCTGTTTTTT
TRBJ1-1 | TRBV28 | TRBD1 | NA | CASTEDRGVSAEAFF | TGTGCCAGCACGGAGGACAGGGGGGTCTCCGCCGAAGCTTTCTTT
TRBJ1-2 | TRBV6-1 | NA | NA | CASSPGDVGGYTF | TGTGCCAGCAGTCCAGGGGACGTTGGAGGCTACACCTTC
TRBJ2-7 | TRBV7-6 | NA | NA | CASSSELTPYEQYF | TGTGCCAGCAGCTCTGAATTGACCCCCTACGAGCAGTACTTC
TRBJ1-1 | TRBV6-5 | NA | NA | CASSRGGKGTEAFF | TGTGCCAGCAGTCGTGGGGGGAAGGGTACTGAAGCTTTCTTT
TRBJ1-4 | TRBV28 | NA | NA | CASRTAELGKLFF | TGTGCCAGCAGGACGGCGGAGTTGGGAAAACTGTTTTTT
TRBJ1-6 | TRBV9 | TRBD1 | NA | CASSGRTGHNSPLHF | TGTGCCAGCAGCGGAAGGACAGGGCATAATTCACCCCTCCACTTT
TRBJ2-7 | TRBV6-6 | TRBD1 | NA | CASRPRTGYEQYF | TGTGCCAGCAGGCCTCGGACAGGGTACGAGCAGTACTTC
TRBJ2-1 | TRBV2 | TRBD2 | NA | CASSGWASGGLITNEQFF | TGTGCCAGCAGTGGGTGGGCTAGCGGAGGACTCATAACGAATGAGCAGTTCTTC
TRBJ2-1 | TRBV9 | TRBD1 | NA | CASSARQGDNEQFF | TGTGCCAGCAGCGCCAGACAGGGGGACAATGAGCAGTTCTTC
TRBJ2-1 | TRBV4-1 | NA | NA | CASSQVPRIGYNEQFF | TGCGCCAGCAGCCAAGTACCGCGGATAGGCTACAATGAGCAGTTCTTC
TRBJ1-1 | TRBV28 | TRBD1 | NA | CATRQGTSMNTEAFF | TGTGCCACCCGACAGGGAACGAGCATGAACACTGAAGCTTTCTTT
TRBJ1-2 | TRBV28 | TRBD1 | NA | CASSQQGPGGYTF | TGTGCCAGCAGTCAACAGGGGCCCGGTGGCTACACCTTC
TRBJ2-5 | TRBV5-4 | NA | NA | CASSAGMDLETQYF | TGTGCCAGCAGCGCAGGGATGGATCTAGAGACCCAGTACTTC
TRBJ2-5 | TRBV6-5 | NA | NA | CASRKTGDQETQYF | TGTGCCAGCAGAAAGACAGGCGACCAAGAGACCCAGTACTTC
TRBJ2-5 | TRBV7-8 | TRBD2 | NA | CASSLEGLAFQETQYF | TGTGCCAGCAGCTTAGAGGGACTAGCTTTTCAAGAGACCCAGTACTTC
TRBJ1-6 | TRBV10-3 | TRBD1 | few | CAYRDRREDSPLHF | TGTGCCTATCGGGACAGGAGGGAAGATTCACCCCTCCACTTT
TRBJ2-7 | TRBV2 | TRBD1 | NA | CASSPGQTTYEQYF | TGTGCCAGCAGTCCGGGACAGACCACCTACGAGCAGTACTTC